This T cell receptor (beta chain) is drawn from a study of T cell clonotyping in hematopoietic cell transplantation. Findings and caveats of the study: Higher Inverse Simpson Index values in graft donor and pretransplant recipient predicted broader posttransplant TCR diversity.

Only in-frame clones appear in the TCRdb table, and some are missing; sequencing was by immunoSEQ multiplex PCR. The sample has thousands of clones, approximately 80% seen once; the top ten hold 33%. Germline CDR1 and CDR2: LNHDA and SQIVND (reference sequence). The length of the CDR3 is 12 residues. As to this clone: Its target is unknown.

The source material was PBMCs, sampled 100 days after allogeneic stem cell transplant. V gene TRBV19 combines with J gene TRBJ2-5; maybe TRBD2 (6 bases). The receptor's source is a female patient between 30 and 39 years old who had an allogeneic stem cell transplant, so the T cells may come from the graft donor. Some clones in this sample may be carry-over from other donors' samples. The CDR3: CATGENQETQYF. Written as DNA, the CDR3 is TGTGCGACGGGGGAGAACCAAGAGACCCAGTACTTC.